The rows below give T cell receptor beta chains drawn from one sample of a study of human versus mouse CDR3 diversity and MHC coevolution. The method was immunoSEQ multiplex PCR; TCRdb's version includes in-frame clones alone and lacks a portion of them. The data show fewer than 100,000 clones, with roughly 95% seen just once and approximately 1.4% held by the top ten. Sequenced: naive CD4+ T cells from blood. The receptor source for this set is a person aged 30 to 69 in good health. Each CDR3 is given with its conserved first and last residue. Fields, in order: V gene, J gene, D gene, clone size, CDR3 DNA, CDR3 protein. The D gene is left open where the match is weak. Only part of the rows carry a size: once, few, many, or a class if the clone is expanded.

>TRBV5-1|TRBJ2-1|.|.
TGCGCCAGCAGCTTGGTTTCGGCAGGGGACAATGAGCAGTTCTTC
CASSLVSAGDNEQFF
>TRBV7-9|TRBJ1-1|TRBD1|.
TGTGCCAGCAGCCCAGGACAGGGGGCGTTTTCGACTGAAGCTTTCTTT
CASSPGQGAFSTEAFF
>TRBV19|TRBJ1-5|.|once
TGTGCCAGTACTCGTTACCGGGGGTCTAATCAGCCCCAGCATTTT
CASTRYRGSNQPQHF
>TRBV11-1|TRBJ1-6|.|.
TGTGCCAGCAGCTTACTAAGCTCCTATAATTCACCCCTCCACTTT
CASSLLSSYNSPLHF
>TRBV7-9|TRBJ2-7|.|.
TGTGCCAGCAGCACCCGGGACACCTACGAGCAGTACTTC
CASSTRDTYEQYF
>TRBV7-9|TRBJ1-5|.|.
TGTGCCAGCAGCTTAGGGCAGGATCAGCCCCAGCATTTT
CASSLGQDQPQHF
>TRBV11-2|TRBJ1-2|.|.
TGTGCCAGCAGCTTATACTTGGTCACCCTTGGCTACACCTTC
CASSLYLVTLGYTF
>TRBV5-5|TRBJ2-7|TRBD2|.
TGTGCCAGCAGCTTGGGACTAGCGGGTACCTACGAGCAGTACTTC
CASSLGLAGTYEQYF
>TRBV21-1|TRBJ1-5|.|.
TGTGCCAGCAGCAAAGAATGGTGGGGGGGGCAGCCCCAGCATTTT
CASSKEWWGGQPQHF
>TRBV9|TRBJ2-7|TRBD2|.
TGTGCCAGCAGCGAGACTAGCGGGACACCCTACGAGCAGTACTTC
CASSETSGTPYEQYF
>TRBV6-5|TRBJ1-1|.|.
TGTGCCAGCAGTTACCTGACGGCGGCGGCTGAAGCTTTCTTT
CASSYLTAAAEAFF
>TRBV5-4|TRBJ2-5|.|.
TGTGCCAGCAGTCGTGGGGGGTTGGAGACCCAGTACTTC
CASSRGGLETQYF
>TRBV28|TRBJ2-2|.|once
TGTGCCAGCAGTCTGAACACCGGGGAGCTGTTTTTT
CASSLNTGELFF
>TRBV2|TRBJ2-1|TRBD1|.
TGTGCCAGCAGGGGGACAGCTCCATCCTACAATGAGCAGTTCTTC
CASRGTAPSYNEQFF
>TRBV5-1|TRBJ1-2|.|.
TGCGCCAGCAGCTTGGCGGGCCAGGGAAACACCTTC
CASSLAGQGNTF
>TRBV5-1|TRBJ1-2|TRBD1|.
TGCGCCAGCAGCTTACAGGGGTATGGCTACACCTTC
CASSLQGYGYTF
>TRBV19|TRBJ2-1|.|.
TGTGCCAGTAGTATCCCCAATACAGGGTACAATGAGCAGTTCTTC
CASSIPNTGYNEQFF
>TRBV6-6|TRBJ1-2|TRBD1|.
TGTGCCAGCAGGGATTGGGAAGACAGGGACGTCGATGGCTACACCTTC
CASRDWEDRDVDGYTF
>TRBV9|TRBJ2-3|.|once
TGTGCCAGCAGCGTAGTAGGGGATGGTACGCAGTATTTT
CASSVVGDGTQYF
>TRBV30|TRBJ1-2|.|.
TGTGCCTGGAGTGTAGGTCCCGCGCAGGGCGATGGCTACACCTTC
CAWSVGPAQGDGYTF
>TRBV18|TRBJ2-7|.|.
TGTGCCAGCTCACCGGCGAGGAAAGGGGTGGGCTACGAGCAGTACTTC
CASSPARKGVGYEQYF
>TRBV11-2|TRBJ2-3|TRBD2|.
TGTGCCAGCAGCTTATCGGGGGGGTCCACAGATACGCAGTATTTT
CASSLSGGSTDTQYF